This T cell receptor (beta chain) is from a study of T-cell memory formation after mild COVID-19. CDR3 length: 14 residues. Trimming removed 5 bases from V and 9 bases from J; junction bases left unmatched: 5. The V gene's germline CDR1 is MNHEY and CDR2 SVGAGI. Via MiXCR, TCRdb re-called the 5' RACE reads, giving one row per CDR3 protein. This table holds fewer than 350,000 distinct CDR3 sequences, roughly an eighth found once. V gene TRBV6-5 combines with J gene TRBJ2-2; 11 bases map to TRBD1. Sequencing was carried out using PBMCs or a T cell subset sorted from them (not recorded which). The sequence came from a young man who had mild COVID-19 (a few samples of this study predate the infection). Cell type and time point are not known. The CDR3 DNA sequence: TGTGCCAGCAGTCCCCGGACAGGGGGCAGGGAGCTGTTTTTT. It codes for CASSPRTGGRELFF.